Shown below are 14 T cell receptor beta chains from a single sample sequenced in a study of immune characteristics of hereditary and idiopathic chronic pancreatitis. Total pancreatectomy with islet autotransplantation was the source of the chronic pancreatitis pancreas tissue. TCRdb's table, derived via immunoSEQ multiplex PCR, lists solely in-frame clones and lacks some. The data contain around 2,000 clones, around 77% of them singletons. The material sequenced was pancreas tissue with idiopathic chronic pancreatitis. These receptors were obtained from a human donor with chronic pancreatitis.

The CDR3 is CASSTTAAGEAFF. The DNA of the CDR3 is TGTGCCAGCAGTACTACGGCTGCCGGTGAAGCTTTCTTT. The chain has TRBV27 and TRBJ1-1; D remains unclear. V lost 5 bases and J lost 7, with 14 bases in between. The CDR3 runs 13 residues. Germline V gene lookup returns CDR1 MNHEY and CDR2 SMNVEV (reference sequence).

The rearrangement links TRBV2 to TRBJ2-2, with a weak D call TRBD2 (5 bases). The V gene's germline CDR1 is SNHLY and CDR2 FYNNEI. The length of the CDR3 is 15 residues. Trimming left V 5 bases short and J 0 bases short, with 10 bases between. The CDR3 loop is CASSPLVSNTGELFF. The CDR3, as DNA: TGTGCCAGCAGTCCACTAGTTTCGAACACCGGGGAGCTGTTTTTT.

The rearrangement joins TRBV20-1 to TRBJ1-5; D possibly corresponds to TRBD1 (5 bases). V lost 3 bases and J 4 bases, leaving 7 bases between the germline ends. Germline V gene sequence: CDR1 DFQATT, CDR2 SNEGSKA (reference sequence). The CDR3 covers 12 residues. This CDR3 is CSASGGNQPQHF. DNA for the CDR3: TGCAGTGCTAGTGGGGGGAATCAGCCCCAGCATTTT.

The genes are TRBV5-8 and TRBJ2-7; D is perhaps TRBD1 or TRBD2 (6 bases each). This CDR3 is 16 amino acids long. The V gene's germline CDR1 is SGHTS and CDR2 YDEGEE. Trimming removed 3 bases at V and 2 bases at J, with 18 bases between. CDR3 loop: CASSWDLGGVAYEQYF. DNA of the CDR3: TGTGCCAGCAGCTGGGACTTGGGGGGCGTAGCCTACGAGCAGTACTTC.

This chain links TRBV19 with TRBJ2-2; D might be TRBD1 (6 bases). V lost 6 bases and J 5 bases, leaving 13 bases between the germline ends. This CDR3 is built from 14 residues. The germline V gene has CDR1 LNHDA and CDR2 SQIVND (reference sequence). CDR3 coding DNA: TGTGCCAGTAGGTTACAGGGTGGGACCGGGGAGCTGTTTTTT. Translated, it gives CASRLQGGTGELFF.

For this clone: A read error may explain this, as a much larger clone is one base away. The rearrangement links TRBV28 to TRBJ1-2, with TRBD1 as a possible D gene (6 bases). Germline V gene lookup returns CDR1 MDHEN and CDR2 SYDVKM. Trimming took 8 bases from V and 8 from J, leaving 18 bases between them. The CDR3 sequence is 13 residues long. This CDR3 is CASQLEGGEGYTF. CDR3 nucleotides: TGTGCCAGCCAACTGGAGGGGGGGGAGGGCTACACCTTC.

This clone appeared a single time. The V and J genes are TRBV28 and TRBJ1-3; D is ambiguous. Trimming shortened V by 6 bases and J by 0 bases, and 12 bases separated the two germline ends. From germline, CDR1 is MDHEN and CDR2 SYDVKM. The CDR3 sequence is 15 residues long. CDR3 DNA: TGTGCCAGCAGCCGCGATGTAGGCTCTGGAAACACCATATATTTT. This encodes CASSRDVGSGNTIYF.

This sequence joins TRBV6-4 and TRBJ2-1, with 14 bases lining up with TRBD2. Per germline, CDR1 MRHNA and CDR2 SNTAGT. The CDR3 is 15 residues long. The trim removed 4 bases at V and 7 bases at J, leaving 3 bases unmatched. The CDR3 is CASSAGTSGSNEQFF. CDR3 nucleotide sequence: TGTGCCAGCAGTGCTGGGACTAGCGGGAGTAATGAGCAGTTCTTC.

The gene calls are TRBV19 and TRBJ2-1, with TRBD1 identical over 7 bases. The CDR3 is 15 residues long. Trimming removed 5 bases from V and 5 bases from J; junction bases left unmatched: 9. From germline, CDR1 is LNHDA and CDR2 SQIVND (reference sequence). Here the CDR3 DNA reads TGTGCCAGTAGTCCCCGACAGGGTACCCACAATGAGCAGTTCTTC. This encodes CASSPRQGTHNEQFF.

The rearrangement joins TRBV24-1 to TRBJ2-5; the match to TRBD1 covers 10 bases. V dropped 3 bases and J dropped 3; count of bases not matched to a gene: 3. CDR1 is KGHDR and CDR2 is SFDVKD in the germline V gene. This CDR3 is built from 15 residues. In DNA, the CDR3 is TGTGCCACCAGTGATGGGGACAGGGGAGAAGAGACCCAGTACTTC. Encoded protein: CATSDGDRGEETQYF.

The chain uses TRBV2 and TRBJ2-1; 7 bases align to TRBD2. The germline CDR1 and CDR2 sequences are SNHLY and FYNNEI. V was pared by 5 bases and J by 2 bases, with 6 bases of the junction left unmatched. CDR3 size: 15 residues. The CDR3 region is CASSSREKPYNEQFF. The CDR3 DNA follows: TGTGCCAGCAGTTCGCGGGAGAAACCCTACAATGAGCAGTTCTTC.

The chain couples TRBV7-9 to TRBJ2-1; possible D gene TRBD1, 5 bases. This CDR3 region has 13 residues. The V gene's germline CDR1 is SEHNR and CDR2 FQNEAQ (reference sequence). Trimming took off 5 bases at V and 5 bases at J, with 10 bases between the two ends. CDR3: CASSLRQNNEQFF. In DNA, the CDR3 is TGTGCCAGCAGCCTGCGACAGAACAATGAGCAGTTCTTC.

This clone counts as hyperexpanded. The J gene is TRBJ2-7, the V gene TRBV29-1, with D perhaps TRBD2 (6 bases). Trimming cost V 7 bases and J 9 bases, with 10 bases left between them. Germline CDR1 and CDR2: SQVTM and ANQGSEA. This CDR3 has 9 amino acids. CDR3 region: CSAGTPQYF. The CDR3 DNA reads as TGCAGCGCCGGGACTCCGCAGTACTTC.

There are a few counts of this clone. V is TRBV6-5 and J is TRBJ2-7; a possible D gene is TRBD2 (6 bases). Trimming cost V 2 bases and J 4 bases, with 15 bases left between them. Germline-derived CDR1 and CDR2 are MNHEY and SVGAGI. The CDR3 has 15 residues. CDR3 in amino acids: CASSYSVAGRYEQYF. The CDR3 DNA is TGTGCCAGCAGTTACAGTGTGGCAGGGAGGTACGAGCAGTACTTC.